The 25 T cell receptor beta chains below all came from one sample that was sequenced in a study of vaccination and CD4 T cells after COVID-19. Antigen specificity for these receptors is unknown. Treatment denoted: roughly 10-day PBMC culture with coronavirus spike peptide pools or control peptides (ViraFEST assay). With the Oncomine TCR Beta short-read assay, DNA from cultured CD4+ T cells was sequenced. Each CDR3 protein is one row after TCRdb ran MiXCR on the PCR reads. In the table there are some 14,000 distinct CDR3 sequences, less than 65% of which are singletons. The material sequenced was CD4+ T cells from blood, cultured in vitro, taken before SARS-CoV-2 vaccination. All receptors come from a human donor who had recovered from COVID-19.

The gene calls are TRBV12-3 or TRBV12-4 and TRBJ1-2; 7 bases fit TRBD1. V trimming: 4 bases; J trimming: 8 bases; junction bases outside the gene matches: 7. The CDR3 is made up of 13 amino acids. CDR3 region: CASSSDRVWGYTF. As DNA, the CDR3 is TGTGCCAGCAGTTCCGACAGGGTATGGGGCTACACCTTC.

This clonotype was recorded a few times. This chain joins TRBV27 and TRBJ2-2; TRBD2 might be the D (6 bases). The V end lost 6 bases, the J end lost 6 bases, and 11 bases lay between the germline ends. The CDR3 loop spans 13 amino acids. Germline V gene lookup returns CDR1 MNHEY and CDR2 SMNVEV (reference sequence). The CDR3, as DNA: TGTGCCAGCAGAATGGGGGGAGCCGGGGAGCTGTTTTTT. This codes for CASRMGGAGELFF.

This chain links TRBV20-1 with TRBJ2-7; no clear D. The CDR3 is made up of 11 amino acids. From germline, CDR1 is DFQATT and CDR2 SNEGSKA (reference sequence). V was shortened by 5 bases and J by 0 bases, with 5 bases between the two germline ends. The CDR3 DNA reads as TGCAGTGCTCCCGCCTCCTACGAGCAGTACTTC. Its protein is CSAPASYEQYF.

V and J are TRBV21-1 and TRBJ2-5; TRBD2 is the table's D call and was not checked against the DNA. TRBV21-1 is tagged as a pseudogene. The CDR3 is 19 residues long. The CDR3 region is CASSKKGKGQTSGQETQYF. For the CDR3, the DNA is TGTGCCAGCAGCAAAAAGGGGAAAGGTCAGACTAGCGGTCAAGAGACCCAGTACTTC.

V and J are TRBV2 and TRBJ1-2, with D uncertain. The CDR3 is made up of 11 amino acids. V dropped 6 bases and J dropped 10 bases, with 12 bases sitting between them. Germline CDR1 is SNHLY and CDR2 is FYNNEI. The CDR3 DNA reads as TGTGCCAGCAGGGAGACAACCGTCTACACCTTC. This translates into CASRETTVYTF.

This chain links TRBV6-1 with TRBJ1-3, with TRBD1 identical over 9 bases. The ends lost 6 bases at V and 0 bases at J; junction bases unmatched: 3. The CDR3 contains 15 residues. The germline gives CDR1 MNHNS, CDR2 SASEGT. The CDR3 region is CASRPDRGSGNTIYF. CDR3 DNA: TGTGCCAGCAGACCGGACAGGGGCTCTGGAAACACCATATATTTT.

J is TRBJ2-1 and V is TRBV11-3, with 7 bases that match TRBD2. V lost 5 bases to trimming and J lost 10 bases; unmatched junction nucleotides: 5. The CDR3 has 12 residues. Germline values: CDR1 SGHNT, CDR2 YENEEA. The CDR3 sequence is CASSPTGGEQFF. CDR3 sequence (DNA): TGTGCCAGCAGCCCCACCGGGGGGGAGCAGTTCTTC.

This chain joins TRBV7-2 and TRBJ2-1; 15 nucleotides align to TRBD2. CDR1 is SGHTA and CDR2 is FQGNSA in the germline V gene. The CDR3 totals 18 residues. The J segment lost 9 bases and the V segment lost 1 base, leaving 10 bases of the junction unmatched. CDR3 sequence: CASSLDRTSGGASGEQFF. As DNA, the CDR3 is TGTGCCAGCAGCTTAGATAGGACTAGCGGGGGGGCCTCCGGTGAGCAGTTCTTC.

The CDR3 here is CASSLGNRRPPSEQYF. Here the CDR3 DNA reads TGTGCCAGCAGCTTAGGAAACAGGCGCCCCCCCTCCGAGCAGTACTTC. This chain uses TRBV7-2 with TRBJ2-7; D perhaps matches TRBD1 (5 bases). The CDR3 is 16 residues long. Germline values: CDR1 SGHTA, CDR2 FQGNSA. V shed 1 base and J shed 6 bases, with 19 bases lying between them.

This clonotype turned up a few times. The CDR3 sequence is CASSLRRVGYGYTF. CDR3 in DNA: TGTGCCAGCAGCTTACGCAGGGTGGGGTATGGCTACACCTTC. The chain combines TRBV7-2 with TRBJ1-2; D might be TRBD1 (5 bases). V was trimmed by 2 bases and J by 5 bases, leaving 12 bases between them. In germline, CDR1 is SGHTA, CDR2 FQGNSA. CDR3 length: 14 amino acids.

The chain combines TRBV7-2 with TRBJ1-6; D is possibly TRBD1 (5 bases). The germline gives CDR1 SGHTA, CDR2 FQGNSA. There are 15 residues in the CDR3. The ends were cut back, 11 bases at V and 3 bases at J, with 17 bases in the middle. The CDR3: CAVEGPGFYNSPLHF. CDR3 sequence (DNA): TGTGCCGTAGAGGGGCCCGGCTTCTATAATTCACCCCTCCACTTT.

J is TRBJ1-6 and V is TRBV18, with D tentatively TRBD1 (5 bases). CDR3 size: 16 residues. Trimming shortened V by 1 base and J by 8 bases, and 15 bases separated the two germline ends. Germline V lookup: CDR1 KGHSH, CDR2 LQKENI. The CDR3 reads CASSPRRAGQDSPLHF. CDR3 DNA: TGTGCCAGCTCACCACGAAGGGCGGGGCAGGATTCACCCCTCCACTTT.

This rearrangement joins TRBV9 to TRBJ2-3; D is unclear. Deletions cut 4 bases from V and 0 bases from J, with 12 bases between. The CDR3 is made up of 15 amino acids. Germline CDR1 is SGDLS and CDR2 is YYNGEE. CDR3 bases: TGTGCCAGCAGCCCCAGACTGGGTAGCACAGATACGCAGTATTTT. It encodes CASSPRLGSTDTQYF.

In this sample, this clonotype turned up a few times. CDR3 amino acids: CSAIIRQGSREQYF. The CDR3 DNA reads as TGCAGTGCCATCATAAGACAGGGGAGTAGGGAGCAGTACTTC. The chain couples TRBV20-1 to TRBJ2-7, with 8 bases matching TRBD1. The CDR3 is 14 residues long. CDR1 and CDR2 (germline): DFQATT, SNEGSKA (reference sequence). V gave up 6 bases and J gave up 7 bases; unmatched junction bases: 14.

This chain links TRBV28 with TRBJ1-4; D is possibly TRBD1 (6 bases). Deletions cut 6 bases from V and 7 bases from J, with 18 bases between. CDR1 and CDR2 (germline): MDHEN, SYDVKM. This CDR3 region has 15 residues. The CDR3 DNA follows: TGTGCCAGCAGGGTCAGTCCAGGGGAAAGTGAAAAACTGTTTTTT. Translation gives CASRVSPGESEKLFF.

The chain joins TRBV7-9 to TRBJ1-3; D might be TRBD1 (6 bases). The CDR3 sequence is 15 residues long. CDR1 and CDR2 (germline): SEHNR, FQNEAQ (reference sequence). V was trimmed by 8 bases and J by 7 bases, leaving 21 bases between them. Written as DNA, the CDR3 is TGTGCCAGCGGCTCCGACAGGAGCCGGGGGAACACCATATATTTT. This translates into CASGSDRSRGNTIYF. The variable domain in full, with the rest retrieved from reference TRBV7-9 and TRBJ1-3, is DTGVSQNPRHKITKRGQNVTFRCDPISEHNRLYWYRQTLGQGPEFLTYFQNEAQLEKSRLLSDRFSAERPKGSFSTLEIQRTEQGDSAMYLCASGSDRSRGNTIYFGEGSWLTVV.

The chain has TRBV9 and TRBJ2-7; TRBD2 matches at 8 bases. This CDR3 spans 12 amino acids. V shed 0 bases and J 9 bases; nucleotides not matched to a gene: 2. The germline gives CDR1 SGDLS, CDR2 YYNGEE. In DNA, the CDR3 is TGTGCCAGCAGCGTAGGGACTAGCAGGCAGTACTTC. This gives the protein CASSVGTSRQYF.

The chain is built from TRBV5-3 and TRBJ1-6; 7 positions match TRBD1. TRBV5-3 is treated as an ORF (open reading frame) with a function not yet certain. CDR3 length equals 15 residues. V was pared by 3 bases and J by 7 bases, with 7 bases of the junction left unmatched. CDR3 nucleotides: TGTGCCAGAAGCTCGTGGACAGGTTTCAATTCACCCCTCCACTTT. As protein: CARSSWTGFNSPLHF.

The chain couples TRBV11-2 to TRBJ2-7; no clear D gene. V was clipped by 5 bases and J by 0 bases, with 11 bases between them. Looked up from germline, CDR1 is SGHAT and CDR2 is FQNNGV. The CDR3 is made up of 14 amino acids. Here the CDR3 DNA reads TGTGCCAGCAGCCTAAGGACGGCCTCCTACGAGCAGTACTTC. This sequence encodes CASSLRTASYEQYF.

The rearrangement joins TRBV6-5 to TRBJ2-2; no clear D gene. V lost 0 bases and J lost 8, with 7 bases in between. Germline V gives CDR1 MNHEY, CDR2 SVGAGI. The CDR3 length is 13 residues. The CDR3 region has the DNA TGTGCCAGCAGTTACTCGACCGGTGGGGAGCTGTTTTTT. This gives the protein CASSYSTGGELFF.

This rearrangement joins TRBV5-4 to TRBJ1-2; D is ambiguous. V lost 1 base and J 3 bases, leaving 13 bases between the germline ends. The CDR3 length is 15 residues. Germline assignment: CDR1 SGHNT and CDR2 YYREEE (reference sequence). This chain's CDR3 is CASSLRADGDYGYTF. The CDR3 nucleotides read TGTGCCAGCAGCTTGAGAGCGGACGGCGACTATGGCTACACCTTC. Using reference TRBV5-4 and TRBJ1-2 for the parts outside the CDR3, the full variable domain is ETGVTQSPTHLIKTRGQQVTLRCSSQSGHNTVSWYQQALGQGPQFIFQYYREEENGRGNFPPRFSGLQFPNYSSELNVNALELDDSALYLCASSLRADGDYGYTFGSGTRLTVV.

This rearrangement joins TRBV10-3 to TRBJ1-2; possibly TRBD1 for D (6 bases). V was pared by 3 bases and J by 8 bases, with 19 bases between. The CDR3 extends over 15 amino acids. Germline V lookup: CDR1 ENHRY, CDR2 SYGVKD. The CDR3 reads CAISELTGAGEGYTF. CDR3 DNA sequence: TGTGCCATCAGTGAACTCACGGGGGCAGGGGAAGGCTACACCTTC.

This clonotype has only a few counts. The rearrangement links TRBV3-1 to TRBJ1-1, with TRBD1 as a possible D gene (5 bases). This CDR3 has 15 residues. From germline, CDR1 is LGHDT and CDR2 YNNKEL (reference sequence). V was pared by 4 bases and J by 4 bases, with 16 bases between. The CDR3 reads CASSPASGGVTEAFF. The CDR3 DNA follows: TGTGCCAGCAGCCCCGCCTCCGGAGGGGTCACTGAAGCTTTCTTT.

This clonotype has more than one count but fewer than ten. V gene TRBV20-1 combines with J gene TRBJ1-5, with a possible D match to TRBD1 (6 bases). This CDR3 spans 16 amino acids. V shed 6 bases and J shed 0 bases, with 18 bases lying between them. Germline CDR1 reads DFQATT; CDR2 reads SNEGSKA (reference sequence). The CDR3 loop reads CSARRIRGPSNQPQHF. The CDR3, as DNA: TGCAGTGCCCGGCGAATCAGGGGACCTAGCAATCAGCCCCAGCATTTT.

The chain uses TRBV20-1 and TRBJ1-4; TRBD1 aligns across 10 bases. Looked up from germline, CDR1 is DFQATT and CDR2 is SNEGSKA (reference sequence). J gave up 8 bases and V 2 bases, and 5 bases lay outside the gene matches. The CDR3 sequence is 14 residues long. The CDR3 region has the DNA TGCAGTGCTAGATCAGACAGGGGGCGAGAAAAACTGTTTTTT. This sequence encodes CSARSDRGREKLFF.